This T cell receptor (beta chain) is drawn from a study of T cell repertoires in cytomegalovirus infection. About the study: Indications came from public TCR beta signatures; they pointed to CMV infection and to a matching HLA type.

Many counts were recorded for this clonotype. The antigen remains undetermined. TCRdb independently ran MiXCR on the reads; one entry per CDR3 protein. Of around 330,000 distinct CDR3 sequences listed, around a sixth are singletons. CDR1 is MNHEY and CDR2 is SMNVEV in the germline V gene (reference sequence). Unmatched junction bases numbered 12, after V lost 5 bases and J lost 2 bases. This CDR3 comprises 17 residues. Study-wide findings and caveats: Dominating the ex vivo response were HLA-C-restricted CMV-specific TCR beta clonotypes.

Input material: PBMCs. The chain links TRBV27 to TRBJ2-1; 7 nucleotides match TRBD1. The receptor's source is a human donor in good health (CMV status not recorded). Some clones in this sample may be carry-over from other donors' samples. The CDR3 protein is CASSNPRDRVTYNEQFF. The CDR3 DNA reads TGTGCCAGCAGTAACCCGCGAGACAGGGTGACCTACAATGAGCAGTTCTTC.